Listed here is a single TCR beta chain. Per the germline V gene, CDR1 is LNHDA and CDR2 is SQIVND (reference sequence). V shed 1 base and J shed 4 bases, with 13 bases lying between them. CDR3 length: 15 amino acids. These data are taken from a study of cytomegalovirus exposure and HLA in healthy donors. Some clones are missing from TCRdb's copy, which holds only in-frame ones; the method was immunoSEQ multiplex PCR. The sample gives around 120,000 clones, around 87% of which show up once; around 6% is in the top ten. The sequence derives from a woman aged 18-35 years in good health and CMV-seropositive. The J gene is TRBJ1-2, the V gene TRBV19; TRBD1 might be the D (5 bases). Sequenced input: PBMCs. For the CDR3, the DNA is TGTGCCAGTAGTATAGTCCCGGGGGACCTCTATGGCTACACCTTC. Residues: CASSIVPGDLYGYTF.